These 8 T cell receptor beta chains were all obtained from the same sample, sequenced in a study of T cells in localized non-small cell lung cancer. Produced via immunoSEQ multiplex PCR; TCRdb's table is partial and in-frame only. This repertoire shows several thousand clones, 92% found once; its top ten account for 4.6%. This sample comprised peripheral blood mononuclear cells, obtained before any cancer treatment. The receptor set was obtained from a male donor aged 60 or over with stage II lung adenocarcinoma.

This clone was recorded a few times. The rearrangement uses TRBV28 and TRBJ2-7, with a weak D call TRBD1 (5 bases). This CDR3 contains 16 residues. Germline assignment: CDR1 MDHEN and CDR2 SYDVKM. V was shortened by 1 base and J by 0 bases, with 13 bases between the two germline ends. CDR3 amino acids: CASSLFPTESSYEQYF. The CDR3 DNA reads TGTGCCAGCAGTTTATTCCCGACAGAGAGCTCCTACGAGCAGTACTTC.

This chain connects TRBV6-5 to TRBJ2-2, with no clear D. Germline V CDR1 and CDR2: MNHEY, SVGAGI. The length of the CDR3 is 13 residues. Trimming pared 2 bases from V and 4 bases from J, leaving 5 bases between. CDR3 loop: CASSYEVTGELFF. The CDR3 DNA reads as TGTGCCAGCAGTTACGAGGTCACCGGGGAGCTGTTTTTT.

V and J are TRBV4-3 and TRBJ1-6; D call uncertain. Germline V gene lookup returns CDR1 LGHNA and CDR2 YSLEER. The CDR3 extends over 18 amino acids. V lost 0 bases to trimming and J lost 0 bases, with 12 bases between them. The CDR3 bases are TGCGCCAGCAGCCAAGATTCAGGTTCAAGCTCCTATAATTCACCCCTCCACTTT. It specifies CASSQDSGSSSYNSPLHF.

The chain is built from TRBV12-5 and TRBJ2-2; D tentatively reads TRBD1 or TRBD2 (5 bases each). This CDR3 is 15 amino acids long. V was shortened by 6 bases and J by 5 bases, with 16 bases between the two germline ends. From germline, CDR1 is LGHNT and CDR2 FRNRAP. The CDR3 loop is CASGNRGPRTGELFF. The CDR3 DNA is TGTGCTAGTGGCAACCGGGGCCCCAGGACCGGGGAGCTGTTTTTT.

The rearrangement joins TRBV5-1 to TRBJ1-5; D unresolved. The CDR3 loop spans 16 amino acids. The V end was cut by 0 bases, the J end by 0 bases, with 10 bases between. Per germline, CDR1 SGHRS and CDR2 YFSETQ. CDR3 residues: CASSLEGLASNQPQHF. CDR3 DNA sequence: TGCGCCAGCAGCTTGGAGGGCCTAGCTAGCAATCAGCCCCAGCATTTT.

The genes are TRBV19 and TRBJ2-2; TRBD2 aligns across 10 bases. CDR3 length: 17 amino acids. V trimming: 3 bases; J trimming: 4 bases; junction bases outside the gene matches: 8. Per germline, CDR1 LNHDA and CDR2 SQIVND (reference sequence). CDR3 residues: CASSMSSGGSLTGELFF. DNA of the CDR3: TGTGCCAGTAGTATGAGTAGCGGGGGGTCTCTCACCGGGGAGCTGTTTTTT. The variable domain in full, completed from reference TRBV19 and TRBJ2-2, reads DGGITQSPKYLFRKEGQNVTLSCEQNLNHDAMYWYRQDPGQGLRLIYYSQIVNDFQKGDIAEGYSVSREKKESFPLTVTSAQKNPTAFYLCASSMSSGGSLTGELFFGEGSRLTVL.

CDR3 in amino acids: CASSLGGGQGYRETQYF. For the CDR3, the DNA is TGTGCCAGCAGCTTGGGGGGGGGTCAGGGATATAGGGAGACCCAGTACTTC. V and J are TRBV5-4 and TRBJ2-5; TRBD2 agrees at 7 bases. Germline V gives CDR1 SGHNT, CDR2 YYREEE (reference sequence). The CDR3 consists of 17 residues. Losses at the gene ends were 0 bases for V and 5 bases for J; bases not matched to a gene: 13.

V usage is TRBV29-1 and J usage is TRBJ1-5; TRBD1 is a possible D gene (6 bases). Germline assignment: CDR1 SQVTM and CDR2 ANQGSEA. The ends were cut back, 4 bases at V and 3 bases at J, with 10 bases in the middle. This CDR3 comprises 13 residues. CDR3 sequence (DNA): TGCAGCGTTGGAACAGGGATCAATCAGCCCCAGCATTTT. This sequence encodes CSVGTGINQPQHF. The variable domain in full, with the rest retrieved from reference TRBV29-1 and TRBJ1-5, is SAVISQKPSRDICQRGTSLTIQCQVDSQVTMMFWYRQQPGQSLTLIATANQGSEATYESGFVIDKFPISRPNLTFSTLTVSNMSPEDSSIYLCSVGTGINQPQHFGDGTRLSIL.